Sequencing of this TCR beta chain was carried out in a study of blood T cell repertoires in COVID-19. About the research overall: Sites in the United States, Italy and Spain provided acute and convalescent COVID-19 samples. T cells, B-cell-depleted T cells, or PBMCs supplied cDNA or gDNA.

Trimming cost V 5 bases and J 2 bases, with 15 bases left between them. Germline CDR1 GTSNPN, CDR2 SVGIG (reference sequence). The CDR3 has 15 amino acids. In the study's own analysis: Reference gene primer amplification in the assay estimated nucleated cell counts. Profiling relied on immunoSEQ multiplex PCR, and the TCRdb table lists in-frame clones only, not all of them. The DNA was the basis for D and trimming; V, J and clone size are from that table. This table has tens of thousands of clones, roughly nine tenths appearing once. The clonotype originates from a man aged 60 to 69 with active COVID-19. The sequencing input was peripheral blood. The chain combines TRBV30 with TRBJ2-2; TRBD2 is a possible D gene (6 bases). The CDR3 DNA sequence: TGTGCCTGGGTGAGGGCCGGGAGTAACACCGGGGAGCTGTTTTTT. This encodes CAWVRAGSNTGELFF. The whole variable domain, remainder taken from reference TRBV30 and TRBJ2-2, is SQTIHQWPATLVQPVGSPLSLECTVEGTSNPNLYWYRQAAGRGLQLLFYSVGIGQISSEVPQNLSASRPQDRQFILSSKKLLLSDSGFYLCAWVRAGSNTGELFFGEGSRLTVL.